Given below is one T cell receptor (beta chain) in context. Constant-segment primers served in 5'RACE that generated TCR alpha and TCR beta cDNA libraries bearing sample barcodes and UMIs. TCRdb re-called the 5' RACE reads with MiXCR, one entry per CDR3 protein. This sample yields some 410,000 distinct CDR3 sequences, of which 23% are seen a single time; roughly 14% belongs to the top ten. Trimming took off 0 bases at V and 6 bases at J, with 11 bases between the two ends. CDR3 length: 15 residues. Germline lookup yields CDR1 MGHRA and CDR2 YSYEKL. These data are taken from a study of T-cell memory formation after mild COVID-19.

Material for sequencing was PBMCs or a T cell subset sorted from them (not recorded which). This chain connects TRBV4-1 to TRBJ2-2, with D possibly TRBD1 on 6 matching bases. The sequence derives from an adult woman who had mild COVID-19 (a few samples of this study predate the infection). Cell type and time point are not known. This CDR3 is CASSQELPGAGELFF. In DNA form, the CDR3 reads TGCGCCAGCAGCCAAGAACTTCCAGGGGCCGGGGAGCTGTTTTTT.